The sequence of this T cell receptor beta chain was determined in a study of shared clonotypes between healthy human individuals. Study details: Participating donors consisted of a couple of women and a few men aged 18 to 49. Study-level findings and limits: Lower generation probabilities were found for non-shared clonotypes than for those shared by all four donors. A few donors held about 5% of naive CD4 clonotypes in common.

CD45RO-negative cells were positively selected for CCR7, leaving out terminally differentiated effector memory CD45RA+ cells. Researchers divided each subset's genomic DNA evenly across several immunoSEQ plates. Libraries were prepared by immunoSEQ multiplex PCR; TCRdb keeps only in-frame clonotypes and omits some of them. The sample lists approximately 2,200,000 clones, about 92% occurring once. A word on this clone: Its antigen remains unidentified.

CDR1 and CDR2 (germline): SGDLS, YYNGEE. This CDR3 is 16 amino acids long. Trimming removed 0 bases at V and 3 bases at J, with 13 bases between. This rearrangement joins TRBV9 to TRBJ2-1; D is perhaps TRBD1 (5 bases). Material: naive CD8+ T cells from PBMCs. The receptor was derived from a man aged 18 to 35 in good health. Some clones in this sample may be carry-over from other donors' samples. This CDR3 reads CASSVVGRPDYNEQFF. CDR3 nucleotide sequence: TGTGCCAGCAGCGTAGTGGGGCGACCCGACTACAATGAGCAGTTCTTC.